The 9 T cell receptor beta chains listed next were all sequenced from one sample in a study of CXCR3-negative and CXCR3-positive naive CD8 T cells. In preparing the TRB cDNA libraries, 5' RACE with UMI labels was used. Each CDR3 protein gets one entry in TCRdb, which reprocessed the 5' RACE reads and gives no DNA. The listing records about 6,900 distinct CDR3 sequences. Regarding the study as a whole: CXCR3-negative naive cells had less hydrophobic TRB CDR3s than did CXCR3-positive naive cells.

Which antigens these TCRs recognize remains unknown. Sample: naive CXCR3+ CD8+ T cells from blood. This sample's subset: CD45RO-CCR7+CD27+CD95- naive CD8+ T cells expressing CXCR3 (TNR3+). The source is a human donor in good health. Some clones in this sample may be carry-over from other donors' samples.

By frequency, this clonotype registers medium-sized. The CDR3 region is CASSQDLGELGRFF. The rearrangement joins TRBV3-1 to TRBJ2-1. CDR1 is LGHDT, CDR2 YNNKEL, per germline (reference sequence). This CDR3 contains 14 residues.

This chain uses TRBV20-1 with TRBJ2-5; TCRdb gives TRBD2 as the D gene, but with no DNA this cannot be confirmed. Germline CDR1 and CDR2: DFQATT and SNEGSKA (reference sequence). CDR3 length: 13 amino acids. The chain's CDR3 is CSARGAGGPTQYF.

According to its frequency, this clonotype is medium-sized. CDR3 amino acids: CSAWGAGEGDTQYF. The rearrangement links TRBV20-1 to TRBJ2-3; TCRdb's D call of TRBD1 is untestable without DNA. There are 14 residues in the CDR3. Germline CDR1 reads DFQATT; CDR2 reads SNEGSKA (reference sequence).

By frequency, this clonotype is medium-sized. V and J are TRBV12-3 or TRBV12-4 and TRBJ2-1; TCRdb names TRBD2, which stays unverified in the absence of DNA. The CDR3 contains 14 residues. CDR3 protein: CASNRRDSLNEQFF.

In terms of frequency, this clonotype is medium-sized. The chain has TRBV7-6 and TRBJ2-7. The CDR3 is made up of 14 amino acids. Germline CDR1 reads SGHVS; CDR2 reads FNYEAQ. The CDR3 sequence is CASSSVERSYEQYF.

The chain links TRBV28 to TRBJ2-1; lacking DNA, the TRBD1 call made by TCRdb goes unchecked. Germline V gene sequence: CDR1 MDHEN, CDR2 SYDVKM. This CDR3 is 14 amino acids long. The CDR3 reads CASSPRTGIDEQFF.

The chain recombines TRBV7-6 with TRBJ2-1. The CDR3 covers 12 residues. Germline loops: CDR1 SGHVS, CDR2 FNYEAQ. The CDR3 here is CASSLGYEEQFF. The full variable domain, completed using reference TRBV7-6 and TRBJ2-1, is GAGVSQSPRYKVTKRGQDVALRCDPISGHVSLYWYRQALGQGPEFLTYFNYEAQQDKSGLPNDRFSAERPEGSISTLTIQRTEQRDSAMYRCASSLGYEEQFFGPGTRLTVL.

This clonotype is called medium-sized (0.01 to 0.1%) based on its frequency. The chain uses TRBV12-3 or TRBV12-4 and TRBJ2-7; TCRdb picks TRBD2, but there is no DNA to check that call. The CDR3 length is 12 residues. The CDR3 loop reads CASSSEGYEQYF.

Its frequency marks this clonotype as medium-sized. J is TRBJ1-1 and V is TRBV12-3 or TRBV12-4; TCRdb picks TRBD1, but there is no DNA to check that call. The CDR3 covers 15 residues. Here the CDR3 reads CASSPRQGSNTEAFF.